This T cell receptor (beta chain) was found in a study of cytomegalovirus exposure and HLA in healthy donors. This clone was recorded only once. Antigen specificity is unknown. The study's findings and limits: Being productive about 90% or about 30% of the time was typical of most TCR beta V segments in an earlier analysis. According to reports, the classifier identified cytomegalovirus status with high specificity and sensitivity.

Primers for the PCR totalled 60 Vbeta and 13 Jbeta. This table comes from immunoSEQ multiplex PCR, and its TCRdb copy is limited to in-frame clones, with some not included. The sample records 210,000 or so clones, around 80% being singletons. The CDR3 contains 15 residues. V lost 2 bases, J lost 4 bases, and 6 bases stayed unmatched. CDR1 and CDR2 (germline): SGHRS, YFSETQ. Sequenced sample: PBMCs. The source is a boy aged 2 to 10 in good health and CMV-seronegative. The V and J genes are TRBV5-1 and TRBJ2-1, with 7 nucleotides matching TRBD1. This CDR3 is CASSLSGTAYNEQFF. Written as DNA, the CDR3 is TGCGCCAGCAGCTTATCCGGGACAGCGTACAATGAGCAGTTCTTC. Looking up the rest from reference TRBV5-1 and TRBJ2-1 gives the full variable domain: KAGVTQTPRYLIKTRGQQVTLSCSPISGHRSVSWYQQTPGQGLQFLFEYFSETQRNKGNFPGRFSGRQFSNSRSEMNVSTLELGDSALYLCASSLSGTAYNEQFFGPGTRLTVL.